The 15 T cell receptor beta chains reported below all come from one sample, sequenced in a study of patients and donors after allogeneic stem cell transplantation. MiXCR, run by TCRdb on the RT-PCR reads, gives a single entry per CDR3 protein. There are about 230,000 distinct CDR3 sequences in the sample; about 14% occur only once, and 11% lies in the top ten. Specimen: blood, either unsorted or a sorted T cell fraction (not recorded which). The receptors were sampled from a human donor who was either an allogeneic HSCT recipient or a stem cell or donor lymphocyte infusion donor (not recorded which). It is not recorded whose cells these are; they may come from a transplant donor.

This clonotype has only a few counts. V usage is TRBV20-1 and J usage is TRBJ2-7; TRBD1 agrees at 8 bases. The CDR3 totals 14 residues. Germline V lookup: CDR1 DFQATT, CDR2 SNEGSKA (reference sequence). Trimming took 3 bases from V and 5 from J; bases not matched to a gene: 9. In DNA form, the CDR3 reads TGCAGTGCTAGTGGGACAGGCGCCGGGGACGAGCAGTACTTC. Its protein is CSASGTGAGDEQYF.

This clonotype was picked up many times. The chain has TRBV9 and TRBJ1-3; no firm D call. Germline-derived CDR1 and CDR2 are SGDLS and YYNGEE. V dropped 0 bases and J dropped 0 bases, with 7 bases sitting between them. The CDR3 loop spans 15 amino acids. The CDR3 bases are TGTGCCAGCAGCGTAGGGCCGAACTCTGGAAACACCATATATTTT. Its protein is CASSVGPNSGNTIYF.

The V gene is TRBV7-2, the J gene TRBJ2-7; no definite D call. Trimming took off 0 bases at V and 5 bases at J, with 2 bases between the two ends. The CDR3 runs 11 residues. Germline CDR1 SGHTA, CDR2 FQGNSA. The DNA of the CDR3 is TGTGCCAGCAGCTTAGCCCACGAGCAGTACTTC. Protein sequence: CASSLAHEQYF.

This clonotype appeared many times. The chain is built from TRBV14 and TRBJ2-1; D is perhaps TRBD2 (6 bases). The CDR3 spans 15 residues. The V gene lost 2 bases and the J gene lost 7 bases, with 15 bases spanning the gap. CDR1 is SGHDN, CDR2 FVKESK, per germline. CDR3 sequence reads: CASSQRGWGGNEQFF. The CDR3 DNA follows: TGTGCCAGCAGCCAAAGAGGTTGGGGAGGAAATGAGCAGTTCTTC.

This clonotype has ten or more counts. The CDR3 loop reads CARQETAQFF. The CDR3 nucleotides read TGTGCCAGGCAGGAGACCGCGCAGTTCTTC. The genes are TRBV2 and TRBJ2-1; D is undetermined. V dropped 9 bases and J dropped 12 bases, with 12 bases sitting between them. CDR1 SNHLY and CDR2 FYNNEI come from the germline V gene. CDR3 length equals 10 residues.

As regards this clonotype: A much larger clone differs from this one at a single base, so this may be a read error. The chain couples TRBV7-2 to TRBJ1-2, with D unclear. The CDR3 consists of 11 residues. Looked up from germline, CDR1 is SGHTA and CDR2 is FQGNSA. Trimming shortened V by 5 bases and J by 13 bases, and 14 bases separated the two germline ends. CDR3 sequence (DNA): TGTGCCAGCAGCCTCGGTGGTGCCGGCACCTTC. Amino acid sequence: CASSLGGAGTF.

This clonotype was found many times. The chain couples TRBV29-1 to TRBJ1-3; 8 nucleotides align to TRBD1. The V segment lost 4 bases and the J segment 2 bases; nucleotides outside the gene matches: 1. CDR3 length equals 13 residues. Germline CDR1 reads SQVTM; CDR2 reads ANQGSEA. The CDR3 DNA reads TGCAGCGTTGTGGGACAGGCTGGAAACACCATATATTTT. As protein: CSVVGQAGNTIYF.

This clonotype was seen more than once but under ten times. V is TRBV9 and J is TRBJ1-3, with D hard to call. The CDR3 loop spans 15 amino acids. Germline V gives CDR1 SGDLS, CDR2 YYNGEE. V was clipped by 4 bases and J by 2 bases, with 13 bases between them. The CDR3 sequence is CASSPIGVPGNTIYF. Here the CDR3 DNA reads TGTGCCAGCAGCCCTATCGGCGTTCCTGGAAACACCATATATTTT. The complete variable domain, with remaining parts taken from reference TRBV9 and TRBJ1-3, reads DSGVTQTPKHLITATGQRVTLRCSPRSGDLSVYWYQQSLDQGLQFLIQYYNGEERAKGNILERFSAQQFPDLHSELNLSSLELGDSALYFCASSPIGVPGNTIYFGEGSWLTVV.

The genes are TRBV6-1 and TRBJ2-7; a weak D match, TRBD1 (5 bases). The CDR3 has 12 residues. V dropped 4 bases and J dropped 6 bases, with 10 bases sitting between them. Germline V gene data show CDR1 as MNHNS and CDR2 as SASEGT. The CDR3 reads CASSAYRSEQYF. CDR3 in DNA: TGTGCCAGCAGTGCCTACAGGAGCGAGCAGTACTTC.

This clonotype was found many times. The rearrangement uses TRBV6-1 and TRBJ1-4; 7 bases line up with TRBD1. This CDR3 contains 16 residues. Germline loops: CDR1 MNHNS, CDR2 SASEGT. V lost 5 bases and J lost 3; bases outside the gene matches: 9. The CDR3 nucleotides read TGTGCCAGCAGTCCACACCGGGACAGTCCTAATGAAAAACTGTTTTTT. Translating it yields CASSPHRDSPNEKLFF.

This clonotype was seen ten or more times. V gene TRBV12-3 or TRBV12-4 combines with J gene TRBJ2-3, with 7 nucleotides matching TRBD2. V shed 3 bases, J shed 2 bases, and the junction held 5 bases outside the gene matches. This CDR3 is built from 15 residues. Written as DNA, the CDR3 is TGTGCCAGCAGTTTGGGAGGGTGGCCCACAGATACGCAGTATTTT. Translation gives CASSLGGWPTDTQYF.

This clonotype came up many times. The gene calls are TRBV25-1 and TRBJ1-1, with D uncertain. CDR1 and CDR2 (germline): MGHDK, SYGVNS. V was pared by 7 bases and J by 5 bases, with 8 bases between. CDR3 length: 11 residues. Written as DNA, the CDR3 is TGTGCCAGCAAACGAGGGACTGAAGCTTTCTTT. It codes for CASKRGTEAFF.

This clonotype showed up just a few times. The chain joins TRBV9 to TRBJ2-1; TRBD2 matches 10 bases. V was pared by 3 bases and J by 2 bases, with 5 bases of the junction left unmatched. There are 16 residues in the CDR3. Germline V lookup: CDR1 SGDLS, CDR2 YYNGEE. CDR3 DNA sequence: TGTGCCAGCAGCGCCACTAGCGGGACCCCCTACAATGAGCAGTTCTTC. Translation gives CASSATSGTPYNEQFF. Together with reference TRBV9 and TRBJ2-1, the CDR3 gives the full variable domain: DSGVTQTPKHLITATGQRVTLRCSPRSGDLSVYWYQQSLDQGLQFLIQYYNGEERAKGNILERFSAQQFPDLHSELNLSSLELGDSALYFCASSATSGTPYNEQFFGPGTRLTVL.

The CDR3 reads CASSWDSRQNTEAFF. The CDR3 DNA reads TGCGCCAGCAGCTGGGACAGCCGGCAGAACACTGAAGCTTTCTTT. V is TRBV5-1 and J is TRBJ1-1, with 7 bases lining up with TRBD1. V was pared by 3 bases and J by 1 base, with 6 bases of the junction left unmatched. Germline values: CDR1 SGHRS, CDR2 YFSETQ. CDR3 size: 15 residues. Full variable domain (rest looked up from reference TRBV5-1 and TRBJ1-1): KAGVTQTPRYLIKTRGQQVTLSCSPISGHRSVSWYQQTPGQGLQFLFEYFSETQRNKGNFPGRFSGRQFSNSRSEMNVSTLELGDSALYLCASSWDSRQNTEAFFGQGTRLTVV.

This clonotype was counted only a few times. This chain uses TRBV20-1 with TRBJ2-3; D is uncertain. Germline V gives CDR1 DFQATT, CDR2 SNEGSKA (reference sequence). The V gene lost 3 bases and the J gene lost 1 base, with 11 bases spanning the gap. This CDR3 is built from 14 residues. This CDR3 is CSASKVPGTDTQYF. The CDR3 DNA follows: TGCAGTGCTAGTAAAGTCCCGGGCACAGATACGCAGTATTTT.